These 6 T cell receptor beta chains were all obtained from the same sample, sequenced in a study of T cell responses to AZD1222 COVID-19 vaccine. Data came from immunoSEQ multiplex PCR; TCRdb stores just in-frame clones and leaves some out. The table lists some 150,000 clones, approximately 90% of them singletons. The input for sequencing was peripheral blood, taken 28 days after the second dose of the MenACWY control vaccine. These receptors were collected from an adult who received the MenACWY meningococcal vaccine as a control.

The rearrangement joins TRBV6-5 to TRBJ2-1; 8 nucleotides align to TRBD1. With 2 bases clipped from V and 5 bases from J, the junction kept 8 bases outside the gene matches. The germline V gene has CDR1 MNHEY and CDR2 SVGAGI. The CDR3 loop spans 16 amino acids. In nucleotides, the CDR3 is TGTGCCAGCAGTTACCGTAGCAGGGGGCTGGACAATGAGCAGTTCTTC. It is translated as CASSYRSRGLDNEQFF.

This clone appeared a single time. The genes are TRBV12-3 or TRBV12-4 and TRBJ2-7; D is unclear. The germline V and J ends were trimmed by 3 bases and 4 bases, with 10 bases remaining between them. The CDR3 runs 13 residues. CDR3 loop: CASSFQVLYEQYF. CDR3 coding DNA: TGTGCCAGCAGTTTTCAGGTCCTATACGAGCAGTACTTC.

This clone appeared once. The chain is built from TRBV5-1 and TRBJ2-1; 11 positions agree with TRBD2. CDR1 SGHRS and CDR2 YFSETQ come from the germline V gene. V gave up 4 bases and J gave up 6 bases; unmatched junction bases: 6. The CDR3 consists of 15 residues. This CDR3 reads CASSPLAGVSNEQFF. CDR3 nucleotide sequence: TGCGCCAGCAGCCCACTAGCGGGAGTATCCAATGAGCAGTTCTTC.

V and J are TRBV27 and TRBJ2-4; 11 bases match TRBD2. J lost 1 base, V lost 5 bases, and 7 bases had no gene match. Germline V gives CDR1 MNHEY, CDR2 SMNVEV (reference sequence). The CDR3 contains 17 residues. Here the CDR3 DNA reads TGTGCCAGCAGTCCCCTAGCGGGAGGAGTCGCCAAAAACATTCAGTACTTC. As protein: CASSPLAGGVAKNIQYF.

The rearrangement joins TRBV19 to TRBJ1-2; the D gene is possibly TRBD1 (5 bases). Per the germline V gene, CDR1 is LNHDA and CDR2 is SQIVND (reference sequence). The CDR3 is made up of 15 amino acids. The V and J ends lost 3 bases and 3 bases respectively, with 14 bases between them. CDR3 in DNA: TGTGCCAGTAGTATTATCGAGGGGATGGACTATGGCTACACCTTC. Amino acids: CASSIIEGMDYGYTF.

The rearrangement links TRBV27 to TRBJ2-7, with 11 bases lining up with TRBD1. Germline trimming cut 4 bases from V and 5 bases from J; bases unmatched to any gene: 4. CDR1 is MNHEY and CDR2 is SMNVEV in the germline V gene (reference sequence). The CDR3 runs to 14 residues. The CDR3 nucleotides read TGTGCCAGCAGTTCCGGACAGGGGGCTGACGAGCAGTACTTC. This gives the protein CASSSGQGADEQYF.